The rows below give T cell receptor beta chains drawn from one sample of a study of blood T cells in healthy people across ages. TCRdb reanalysed the 5' RACE reads using MiXCR and keeps one entry per CDR3 protein. In the table there are 900,000 to 950,000 distinct CDR3 sequences, 25% to 35% of which are singletons. In addition, the sample was reused for a study of T cells of mothers and their children.

Sequencing used blood. The source is a woman aged 35 to 49 in good health. Both conserved end residues are part of each CDR3. The D gene is left open where the match is weak.

>NA|TRBJ2-7|TRBV20-1
CSARWQGGSYEQYF
>NA|TRBJ2-1|TRBV5-1
CASSLATGVINEQFF
>TRBD1|TRBJ2-7|TRBV10-3
CAISTGTGGYEQYF
>TRBD2|TRBJ2-3|TRBV12-3/TRBV12-4
CASNRGVEVQYF
>TRBD2|TRBJ2-1|TRBV2
CASTRLAGSDEQFF
>TRBD2|TRBJ2-5|TRBV4-2
CASSHGGSGGQETQYF
>NA|TRBJ2-7|TRBV5-1
CASSREGRGSSYEQYF
>NA|TRBJ1-2|TRBV9
CASSVESRQQHYTF
>TRBD2|TRBJ2-3|TRBV27
CASSHLAGTTDTQYF
>NA|TRBJ2-5|TRBV29-1
CSVGTNQETQYF
>NA|TRBJ2-1|TRBV19
CASSIRGRAGDEQFF
>NA|TRBJ2-7|TRBV3-1
CASSQEYAGLYSYEQYF
>TRBD2|TRBJ2-3|TRBV5-1
CASSLGSGAPSTDTQYF
>TRBD2|TRBJ2-7|TRBV27
CASSLSGGSGAYEQYF
>NA|TRBJ2-5|TRBV4-3
CASSQEIIRQGAGEQYF
>TRBD1|TRBJ2-7|TRBV7-9
CASSLRTGTGENEQYF
>NA|TRBJ2-7|TRBV7-7
CASSLAASYEQYF
>NA|TRBJ2-3|TRBV5-1
CASSSPSGATTDTQYF
>NA|TRBJ1-6|TRBV9
CASSVDRATHSPLHF
>TRBD2|TRBJ2-1|TRBV6-4
CASRDGGGYNEQFF
>TRBD2|TRBJ2-1|TRBV5-1
CASSLVAGGTYNEQFF
>NA|TRBJ2-7|TRBV5-1
CASSLEQQATYEQYF
>NA|TRBJ2-7|TRBV6-5
CAGSPTEYEQYF
>TRBD1|TRBJ2-5|TRBV20-1
CSARRGQGRETQYF
>TRBD1|TRBJ2-1|TRBV27
CASSPRHEQGTAYNEQFF
>NA|TRBJ1-2|TRBV5-1
CASSASAGRNYGYTF
>TRBD1|TRBJ2-3|TRBV2
CASSERGLGDTQYF
>NA|TRBJ1-3|TRBV7-8
CASSLGQSPGNTIYF
>NA|TRBJ2-5|TRBV6-1
CASSEGTVLEQYF
>TRBD2|TRBJ2-7|TRBV28
CASSLRRGAGYEQYF
>TRBD2|TRBJ2-7|TRBV7-2
CASSLVRDGGLAGGPNEQYF
>NA|TRBJ1-2|TRBV6-5
CASSYDGGQHYGYTF
>NA|TRBJ2-1|TRBV30
CAWSEDYNEQFF
>NA|TRBJ1-4|TRBV29-1
CSVGYQEKLFF
>NA|TRBJ2-3|TRBV27
CASSFSRFGTDTQYF
>NA|TRBJ2-5|TRBV12-3/TRBV12-4
CAIGRRDFSAQYF
>TRBD1|TRBJ1-1|TRBV3-1
CASSQNSRDRISFF
>TRBD1|TRBJ1-5|TRBV28
CASTLDRVQPQHF
>NA|TRBJ2-5|TRBV20-1
CSARLPGARGETQYF
>TRBD2|TRBJ2-7|TRBV7-9
CASSLPSGDLYEQYF
>TRBD1|TRBJ2-1|TRBV10-3
CAISATGQGFGNEQFF
>NA|TRBJ1-4|TRBV30
CAWSVMGEKLFF
>NA|NA|TRBV11-2
CASSLTGSVYEQYF
>NA|TRBJ2-7|TRBV18
CASSPLGQESGEQYF
>TRBD1|TRBJ1-2|TRBV9
CASSPTGGFSYGYTF
>TRBD1|TRBJ1-1|TRBV7-3
CASSLTGFTEAFF
>TRBD1|TRBJ2-3|TRBV28
CASSRGLITDTQYF
>TRBD1|TRBJ2-5|TRBV11-2
CASSPDRFQETQYF
>NA|TRBJ1-3|TRBV6-5
CASSNGQTGNTIYF
>TRBD2|TRBJ2-5|TRBV6-5
CASSSPGGAETQYF